These 20 T cell receptor beta chains were sequenced from one sample in a study of vaccination effects on CD4 cells after COVID-19 (dated by TCRdb to 2022 to 2024). Their antigens remain unidentified. Receptors were amplified or captured by the immunoSEQ multiplex PCR assay. This is the immuneACCESS table as TCRdb keeps it, with only in-frame sequences that have V and J called. A part of the clones is gone; compared with another copy, unresolved V genes explain less than half, and the rest is unexplained. Recorded for this sample are 45,000 to 75,000 clones; 60% to 85% of them occurred a single time. 3% of the sample comes from the top ten. After around ten days of culture, CD4+ T cells were isolated with the EasySep CD4+ T cell isolation kit. The sequencing here drew on CD4+ T cells from PBMCs cultured without peptide, taken before COVID-19 vaccination. These TCRs come from a human donor who received a COVID-19 vaccine.

In nucleotides, the CDR3 is TGCGCCAGCAGCGACGGGACTCCAGGCGGGGAGACCCAGTACTTC. Amino acid sequence: CASSDGTPGGETQYF. The chain has TRBV5-1 and TRBJ2-5; D possibly corresponds to TRBD2 (6 bases). Germline V gene lookup returns CDR1 SGHRS and CDR2 YFSETQ. This CDR3 is built from 15 residues. The V end lost 4 bases, the J end lost 5 bases, and 18 bases lay between the germline ends.

V usage is TRBV9 and J usage is TRBJ1-4; 8 bases are shared with TRBD1. The V segment lost 3 bases and the J segment 5 bases; nucleotides outside the gene matches: 6. Looked up from germline, CDR1 is SGDLS and CDR2 is YYNGEE. The CDR3 extends over 15 amino acids. The CDR3 region is CASSGRDRQNEKLFF. The CDR3 DNA follows: TGTGCCAGCAGCGGAAGGGACAGGCAAAATGAAAAACTGTTTTTT.

The chain recombines TRBV2 with TRBJ1-1; D gene ambiguous. Germline V gene data show CDR1 as SNHLY and CDR2 as FYNNEI. The CDR3 runs 14 residues. Trimming left V 6 bases short and J 6 bases short, with 17 bases between. The CDR3 protein is CASSPSTLWAEAFF. The DNA of the CDR3 is TGTGCCAGCAGCCCTAGTACTTTATGGGCTGAAGCTTTCTTT. Full variable domain (missing parts from reference TRBV2 and TRBJ1-1): EPEVTQTPSHQVTQMGQEVILRCVPISNHLYFYWYRQILGQKVEFLVSFYNNEISEKSEIFDDQFSVERPDGSNFTLKIRSTKLEDSAMYFCASSPSTLWAEAFFGQGTRLTVV.

This chain links TRBV5-8 with TRBJ2-2; D perhaps matches TRBD2 (5 bases). The CDR3 runs 17 residues. From germline, CDR1 is SGHTS and CDR2 YDEGEE. The germline V and J ends were trimmed by 4 bases and 1 base, with 17 bases remaining between them. The CDR3 here is CASSGSPIVGNTGELFF. Here the CDR3 DNA reads TGTGCCAGCAGCGGGAGTCCGATTGTAGGGAACACCGGGGAGCTGTTTTTT.

The chain combines TRBV5-4 with TRBJ2-5, with D perhaps given as TRBD1 or TRBD2 (6 bases each). Germline V gives CDR1 SGHNT, CDR2 YYREEE (reference sequence). This CDR3 is built from 14 residues. The V and J ends lost 4 bases and 5 bases respectively, with 15 bases between them. This chain's CDR3 is CASSGGGGVETQYF. CDR3 in DNA: TGTGCCAGCAGCGGGGGCGGCGGGGTTGAGACCCAGTACTTC. Based on the CDR3 plus reference TRBV5-4 and TRBJ2-5, the full variable domain is ETGVTQSPTHLIKTRGQQVTLRCSSQSGHNTVSWYQQALGQGPQFIFQYYREEENGRGNFPPRFSGLQFPNYSSELNVNALELDDSALYLCASSGGGGVETQYFGPGTRLLVL.

The rearrangement uses TRBV24-1 and TRBJ1-2, with D possibly matching TRBD1 (6 bases). The CDR3 is 15 amino acids. V was shortened by 4 bases and J by 3 bases, with 14 bases between the two germline ends. The germline CDR1 and CDR2 sequences are KGHDR and SFDVKD. The CDR3: CATSEWTVHHYGYTF. The CDR3, as DNA: TGTGCCACCAGTGAATGGACAGTACATCACTATGGCTACACCTTC.

This chain connects TRBV6-2 or TRBV6-3 to TRBJ1-5; D gene uncertain. The V end lost 2 bases, the J end lost 4 bases, and 6 bases lay between the germline ends. The germline V gene has CDR1 MNHEY and CDR2 SVGEGT. CDR3 size: 13 residues. The CDR3 here is CASSYRGNQPQHF. The CDR3 DNA sequence: TGTGCCAGCAGTTACCGCGGGAATCAGCCCCAGCATTTT.

V and J are TRBV5-1 and TRBJ2-2; TRBD1 or TRBD2 may be the D gene (6 bases each). The CDR3 extends over 15 amino acids. Trimming took 1 base from V and 4 from J, leaving 11 bases between them. The germline gives CDR1 SGHRS, CDR2 YFSETQ. The CDR3 DNA follows: TGCGCCAGCAGCTTGCCGGGGGCGGGCACCGGGGAGCTGTTTTTT. It encodes CASSLPGAGTGELFF.

The rearrangement uses TRBV2 and TRBJ2-1, with a possible D match to TRBD2 (7 bases). The CDR3 has 15 amino acids. V lost 4 bases and J lost 8, with 18 bases in between. Germline V CDR1 and CDR2: SNHLY, FYNNEI. The CDR3 DNA reads TGTGCCAGCAGTGGCCTCGGGGGGCCCACGGATGAGCAGTTCTTC. This translates into CASSGLGGPTDEQFF.

The chain has TRBV29-1 and TRBJ1-5; 8 positions match TRBD1. With V trimmed by 4 bases and J by 6 bases, 8 bases remained unmatched. This CDR3 is built from 14 residues. Looked up from germline, CDR1 is SQVTM and CDR2 is ANQGSEA. Here the CDR3 DNA reads TGCAGCGTTGCTTCTGGACAGGGCGGTCAGCCCCAGCATTTT. It specifies CSVASGQGGQPQHF.

V gene TRBV9 combines with J gene TRBJ1-2; TRBD1 agrees at 10 bases. V gave up 0 bases and J gave up 2 bases; unmatched junction bases: 4. The CDR3 is 16 residues long. Germline V gives CDR1 SGDLS, CDR2 YYNGEE. The CDR3 nucleotides are TGTGCCAGCAGCGTAGAACCGGGACAGGGGAACTATGGCTACACCTTC. It translates to CASSVEPGQGNYGYTF.

This chain uses TRBV2 with TRBJ2-2; the D is unclear. V was cut by 4 bases and J by 2 bases, with 8 bases left in between. The CDR3 extends over 14 amino acids. CDR1 and CDR2 (germline): SNHLY, FYNNEI. This CDR3 reads CASSGDFNTGELFF. CDR3 nucleotides: TGTGCCAGCAGTGGTGATTTTAACACCGGGGAGCTGTTTTTT.

The chain couples TRBV9 to TRBJ2-5; D ambiguous. Trimming stripped 0 bases from V and 7 bases from J, with 13 bases between. There are 14 residues in the CDR3. Germline V gene sequence: CDR1 SGDLS, CDR2 YYNGEE. CDR3 residues: CASSVGAGLPTQYF. The CDR3 bases are TGTGCCAGCAGCGTAGGAGCAGGTTTGCCGACCCAGTACTTC.

The rearrangement uses TRBV5-6 and TRBJ2-3; the D is unclear. The V end lost 2 bases, the J end lost 6 bases, and 10 bases lay between the germline ends. The CDR3 spans 13 residues. CDR1 is SGHDT and CDR2 is YYEEEE in the germline V gene. This chain's CDR3 is CASSLRNSDTQYF. CDR3 DNA: TGTGCCAGCAGCTTAAGAAACTCGGATACGCAGTATTTT.

The chain carries TRBV30 and TRBJ1-4; TRBD1 matches at 9 bases. This CDR3 comprises 15 residues. The trim removed 2 bases at V and 6 bases at J, leaving 7 bases unmatched. Germline lookup yields CDR1 GTSNPN and CDR2 SVGIG (reference sequence). The CDR3 DNA follows: TGTGCCTGGAGTTTACACAGGGGGCGAGATGAAAAACTGTTTTTT. Protein: CAWSLHRGRDEKLFF.

The chain uses TRBV10-3 and TRBJ1-5, with 7 nucleotides matching TRBD1. Germline CDR1 ENHRY, CDR2 SYGVKD. The CDR3 length is 13 residues. The J segment lost 5 bases and the V segment lost 4 bases, leaving 2 bases of the junction unmatched. The CDR3 protein is CAISVDRDQPQHF. The CDR3, as DNA: TGTGCCATCAGTGTCGACAGGGATCAGCCCCAGCATTTT.

This clone was counted only a few times. The chain couples TRBV3-1 (or the pseudogene TRBV3-2) to TRBJ2-2; D uncertain. This CDR3 has 13 amino acids. The germline gives CDR1 LGHDT, CDR2 YNNKEL (reference sequence). The V and J ends lost 1 base and 8 bases respectively, with 8 bases between them. The CDR3: CASSQGLPGELFF. The CDR3 coding sequence is TGTGCCAGCAGCCAAGGTCTTCCTGGGGAGCTGTTTTTT.

The sample holds one count of this clone. V and J are TRBV2 and TRBJ2-7; TRBD2 might be the D (5 bases). The V end lost 8 bases, the J end lost 0 bases, and 8 bases lay between the germline ends. Germline-derived CDR1 and CDR2 are SNHLY and FYNNEI. The CDR3 runs 12 residues. The CDR3 nucleotides are TGTGCCAGCTCGGGAAGCTCCTACGAGCAGTACGTC. Its translation is CASSGSSYEQYV.

The chain joins TRBV18 to TRBJ1-1, with 7 positions matching TRBD1. Trimming cost V 3 bases and J 3 bases; bases outside gene matches: 10. The CDR3 is 16 amino acids. Per the germline V gene, CDR1 is KGHSH and CDR2 is LQKENI. CDR3 sequence: CASSPRDRSYYTEAFF. CDR3 DNA sequence: TGTGCCAGCTCACCTCGGGACAGAAGTTACTACACTGAAGCTTTCTTT. The full variable domain, rest sourced from reference TRBV18 and TRBJ1-1, is NAGVMQNPRHLVRRRGQEARLRCSPMKGHSHVYWYRQLPEEGLKFMVYLQKENIIDESGMPKERFSAEFPKEGPSILRIQQVVRGDSAAYFCASSPRDRSYYTEAFFGQGTRLTVV.

This sequence joins TRBV5-1 and TRBJ1-1, with D hard to call. This CDR3 comprises 12 residues. Between the trimmed V and J ends, which lost 1 base and 3 bases, there was a span of 4 bases. CDR1 is SGHRS and CDR2 is YFSETQ in the germline V gene. Written as DNA, the CDR3 is TGCGCCAGCAGCTTGTCCGACACTGAAGCTTTCTTT. Translation gives CASSLSDTEAFF.